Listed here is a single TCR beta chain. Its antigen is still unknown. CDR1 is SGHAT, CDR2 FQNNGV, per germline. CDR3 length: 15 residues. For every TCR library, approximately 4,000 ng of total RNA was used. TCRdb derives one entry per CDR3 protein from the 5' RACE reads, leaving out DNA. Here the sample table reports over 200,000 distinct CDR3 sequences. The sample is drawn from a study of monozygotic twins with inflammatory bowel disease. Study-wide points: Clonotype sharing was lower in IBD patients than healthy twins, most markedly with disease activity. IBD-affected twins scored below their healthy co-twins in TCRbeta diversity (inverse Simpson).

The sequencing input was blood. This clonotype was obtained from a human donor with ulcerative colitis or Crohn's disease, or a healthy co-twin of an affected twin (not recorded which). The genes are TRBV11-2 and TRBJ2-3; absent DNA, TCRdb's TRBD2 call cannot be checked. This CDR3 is CASSSIGGPTDTQYF.